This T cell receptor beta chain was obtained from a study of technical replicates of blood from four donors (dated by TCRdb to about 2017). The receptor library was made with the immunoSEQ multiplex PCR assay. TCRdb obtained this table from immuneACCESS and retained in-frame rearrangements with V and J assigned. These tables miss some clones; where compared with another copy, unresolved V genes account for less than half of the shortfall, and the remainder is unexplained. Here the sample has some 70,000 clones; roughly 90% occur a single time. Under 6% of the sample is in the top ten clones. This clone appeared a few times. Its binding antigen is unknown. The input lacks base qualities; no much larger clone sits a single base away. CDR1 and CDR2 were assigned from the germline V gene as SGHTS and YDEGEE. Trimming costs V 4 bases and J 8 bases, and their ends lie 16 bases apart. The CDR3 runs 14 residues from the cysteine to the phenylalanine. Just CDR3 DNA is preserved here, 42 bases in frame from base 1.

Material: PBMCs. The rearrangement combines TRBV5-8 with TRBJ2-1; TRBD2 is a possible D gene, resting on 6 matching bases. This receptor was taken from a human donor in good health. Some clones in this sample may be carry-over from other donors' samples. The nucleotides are TGTGCCAGCAGCCCTGGACTACCCAACGATGAGCAGTTCTTC. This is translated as CASSPGLPNDEQFF.